This T cell receptor (beta chain) derives from a study of human T cells and chemical hapten exposure. As to time point: healthy volunteer bleed at 6 weeks. From whole blood left unfractionated, total RNA was extracted. Notes on this clonotype: Its antigen is still unknown.

General study points: Counts of TCRs above 1 in 1000 frequency stayed unchanged with DPC sensitization.

Individual cDNA molecules each carried unique molecular identifiers attached by the library. The authors' processing: The median was roughly 100,000 TCRs per sample, ranging roughly 20,000 to 750,000. Each CDR3 protein is one row after TCRdb ran MiXCR on the RACE reads. TCRdb's processing, not the authors', yielded these V and J calls. This sample carries more than 35,000 distinct CDR3 sequences, about 3.7% of them seen once, and the ten largest clones take around 6%. V gave up 6 bases and J gave up 2 bases, with 14 bases separating them. The CDR3 is 14 amino acids. V usage is TRBV12-3 or TRBV12-4 and J usage is TRBJ2-7; tentatively, D is TRBD1 or TRBD2 (5 bases each). The receptor comes from a human donor in good health. Some clones in this sample may be carry-over from other donors' samples. Specimen: whole blood. The CDR3 sequence: CASRSRTGPYEQYF. The CDR3 DNA reads as TGTGCCAGCAGGTCCCGGACGGGACCCTACGAGCAGTACTTC.